This T cell receptor (beta chain) is drawn from a study of Tregs in tolerant kidney transplant recipients. General study points: Tolerant patients' donor-specific Tregs expanded beyond overall Tregs, suggesting antigen-driven growth.

TCRdb's copy holds only in-frame clones and misses some; the assay was immunoSEQ multiplex PCR. Its table records 20,000 to 30,000 clones. The germline CDR1 and CDR2 sequences are DFQATT and SNEGSKA (reference sequence). The J segment lost 0 bases and the V segment lost 6 bases, leaving 5 bases of the junction unmatched. CDR3 length: 14 residues. Judged by frequency, this clone is medium-sized. Its antigen is unidentified. The missing CDR3 end, 3 residues past where the read stops, is filled in from the germline J gene. Related graft donors supplied nonmyeloablative bone marrow transplants, and mixed chimerism was transient.

The receptor was derived from a human patient who received a combined kidney and bone marrow transplant. Some T cells may possibly be graft donor cells. The chain combines TRBV20-1 with TRBJ1-2; 9 positions agree with TRBD1. The sample in question was CD4+ T cells from blood (PBMCs), obtained 6 months after the transplant. CDR3 amino acids: CSARRDRANYGYTF. The DNA read from the CDR3 is TGCAGTGCCAGGCGGGACAGGGCTAACTATGGC.